These 20 T cell receptor beta chains were sequenced from one sample in a study of blood T cell repertoires in COVID-19. The assay was immunoSEQ multiplex PCR, and TCRdb's table has in-frame clones only and misses some. The sample yields about 83,000 clones, around 90% seen once. Source material: peripheral blood. These receptors all come from a human donor in a cohort sampled during active COVID-19.

The chain uses TRBV6-2 or TRBV6-3 and TRBJ2-7; 9 nucleotides match TRBD2. V shed 6 bases and J 6 bases; nucleotides not matched to a gene: 6. The CDR3 has 13 residues. Germline V gives CDR1 MNHEY, CDR2 SVGEGT. The CDR3 spells CASSGSGGSEQYF. CDR3 nucleotide sequence: TGTGCCAGCAGCGGTAGCGGGGGTAGCGAGCAGTACTTC.

The V gene is TRBV14, the J gene TRBJ2-1; D may be TRBD2 (6 bases). CDR1 and CDR2 from the germline V gene are SGHDN and FVKESK. Trimming left V 4 bases short and J 4 bases short, with 11 bases between. The CDR3 loop spans 14 amino acids. CDR3 in DNA: TGTGCCAGCAGCCCCCGCGGGGATTACAATGAGCAGTTCTTC. Translation: CASSPRGDYNEQFF.

The chain has TRBV16 and TRBJ1-1, with TRBD1 matching 9 bases. The germline V gene has CDR1 KGHSY and CDR2 FQNENV. The CDR3 is 17 residues long. J gave up 1 base and V 0 bases, and 6 bases lay outside the gene matches. The CDR3 DNA sequence: TGTGCCAGCAGCCAATCGAACAGGGGGCGCCGGAACACTGAAGCTTTCTTT. Encoded protein: CASSQSNRGRRNTEAFF.

The rearrangement uses TRBV7-2 and TRBJ2-7; 8 nucleotides align to TRBD2. The length of the CDR3 is 16 residues. V was clipped by 5 bases and J by 0 bases; unmatched bases: 9. Per germline, CDR1 SGHTA and CDR2 FQGNSA. CDR3 DNA sequence: TGTGCCAGCAGCCACAGTAGCGGGGCCCTCTCCTACGAGCAGTACTTC. Translation gives CASSHSSGALSYEQYF. Combining the CDR3 with reference TRBV7-2 and TRBJ2-7 gives the whole variable domain GAGVSQSPSNKVTEKGKDVELRCDPISGHTALYWYRQSLGQGLEFLIYFQGNSAPDKSGLPSDRFSAERTGGSVSTLTIQRTQQEDSAVYLCASSHSSGALSYEQYFGPGTRLTVT.

The chain links TRBV2 to TRBJ1-6; a possible D gene is TRBD1 (5 bases). Germline loops: CDR1 SNHLY, CDR2 FYNNEI. V was pared by 4 bases and J by 9 bases, with 13 bases between. The CDR3 consists of 14 residues. The CDR3 region is CASSAEGVGSPLHF. The CDR3 region has the DNA TGTGCCAGCAGTGCTGAAGGGGTGGGTTCACCCCTCCACTTT.

CDR3 coding DNA: TGTGCCAGCAGCGCCAGACTAGCGGGGCCAGATACGCAGTATTTT. It yields the protein CASSARLAGPDTQYF. The chain combines TRBV5-6 with TRBJ2-3; 11 bases agree with TRBD2. Trimming removed 4 bases from V and 4 bases from J; junction bases left unmatched: 5. The CDR3 contains 15 residues. The germline gives CDR1 SGHDT, CDR2 YYEEEE.

This chain joins TRBV27 and TRBJ2-3; 8 nucleotides agree with TRBD1. This CDR3 comprises 15 residues. V dropped 5 bases and J dropped 1; count of bases not matched to a gene: 5. CDR1 is MNHEY and CDR2 is SMNVEV in the germline V gene (reference sequence). The CDR3 loop is CASSGTGQGTDTQYF. The CDR3 region has the DNA TGTGCCAGCAGTGGGACAGGACAAGGCACAGATACGCAGTATTTT.

There are many counts of this clone. The chain combines TRBV5-1 with TRBJ2-2; possible D gene TRBD2, 5 bases. Trimming left V 1 base short and J 3 bases short, with 10 bases between. CDR3 size: 15 residues. In germline, CDR1 is SGHRS, CDR2 YFSETQ. CDR3 DNA: TGCGCCAGCAGCTTGTTTCCGGGGTACACCGGGGAGCTGTTTTTT. Amino acids: CASSLFPGYTGELFF.

V and J are TRBV11-3 and TRBJ2-5; possibly TRBD2 for D (6 bases). There are 15 residues in the CDR3. The germline V and J ends were trimmed by 5 bases and 0 bases, with 13 bases remaining between them. Germline loops: CDR1 SGHNT, CDR2 YENEEA. Here the CDR3 reads CASSHRSGYQETQYF. As DNA, the CDR3 is TGTGCCAGCAGCCACCGTAGCGGCTACCAAGAGACCCAGTACTTC.

V and J are TRBV5-5 and TRBJ2-1; weak D call: TRBD1 (6 bases). Trimming pared 4 bases from V and 7 bases from J, leaving 18 bases between. This CDR3 has 15 amino acids. In germline, CDR1 is SGHKS, CDR2 YYEKEE (reference sequence). This chain's CDR3 is CASSPDSWGPNEQFF. For the CDR3, the DNA is TGTGCCAGCAGCCCGGACAGTTGGGGACCAAATGAGCAGTTCTTC.

The rearrangement links TRBV5-6 to TRBJ2-1; 12 bases align to TRBD2. The germline CDR1 and CDR2 sequences are SGHDT and YYEEEE. Trimming removed 4 bases from V and 4 bases from J; junction bases left unmatched: 9. There are 17 residues in the CDR3. The CDR3 DNA reads TGTGCCAGCAGCGACTCGCTAGCGGGAGGGTTATACAATGAGCAGTTCTTC. Translation: CASSDSLAGGLYNEQFF. The whole variable domain, filled in from reference TRBV5-6 and TRBJ2-1, reads DAGVTQSPTHLIKTRGQQVTLRCSPKSGHDTVSWYQQALGQGPQFIFQYYEEEERQRGNFPDRFSGHQFPNYSSELNVNALLLGDSALYLCASSDSLAGGLYNEQFFGPGTRLTVL.

The chain combines TRBV3-1 (or the pseudogene TRBV3-2) with TRBJ2-3, with TRBD2 matching 10 bases. CDR1 and CDR2 (germline): LGHDT, YNNKEL (reference sequence). V was clipped by 4 bases and J by 5 bases; unmatched bases: 9. The CDR3 runs 16 residues. The CDR3 loop is CASSLRSGGARDTQYF. DNA for the CDR3: TGTGCCAGCAGCCTGAGGAGCGGGGGGGCAAGAGATACGCAGTATTTT.

The rearrangement joins TRBV18 to TRBJ2-1, with 8 bases lining up with TRBD2. The junction had 12 bases not matched to a gene; V was cut back by 7 bases and J by 4 bases. CDR3 length: 16 amino acids. CDR1 and CDR2 (germline): KGHSH, LQKENI. CDR3 coding DNA: TGTGCCAGCTTACAACCCGGGACTAGTTCGTACAATGAGCAGTTCTTC. Translated, it gives CASLQPGTSSYNEQFF.

V usage is TRBV27 and J usage is TRBJ2-2; D may be TRBD1 (5 bases). The CDR3 has 17 amino acids. Germline V gene sequence: CDR1 MNHEY, CDR2 SMNVEV (reference sequence). V was trimmed by 3 bases and J by 2 bases, leaving 16 bases between them. The CDR3 spells CASSFQLKTDNTGELFF. For the CDR3, the DNA is TGTGCCAGCAGTTTCCAACTTAAGACAGATAACACCGGGGAGCTGTTTTTT.

CDR3 residues: CASSQIQGQPALGNTIYF. For the CDR3, the DNA is TGTGCCAGCAGCCAGATCCAGGGACAGCCGGCGCTTGGAAACACCATATATTTT. J is TRBJ1-3 and V is TRBV5-6, with 7 bases identical to TRBD1. Germline V gene sequence: CDR1 SGHDT, CDR2 YYEEEE. Unmatched junction bases numbered 16, after V lost 4 bases and J lost 3 bases. This CDR3 is 18 amino acids long.

The rearrangement uses TRBV12-5 and TRBJ1-4; possibly TRBD1 for D (5 bases). Between the trimmed V and J ends, which lost 0 bases and 6 bases, there was a span of 8 bases. Germline CDR1 and CDR2: LGHNT and FRNRAP. CDR3 length equals 14 residues. The CDR3 DNA is TGTGCTAGTGGTTTGGTACCAGGGCATGAAAAACTGTTTTTT. It is translated as CASGLVPGHEKLFF.

The chain links TRBV5-6 to TRBJ2-3; 10 nucleotides line up with TRBD2. The CDR3 length is 15 residues. The germline CDR1 and CDR2 sequences are SGHDT and YYEEEE. J was trimmed by 3 bases and V by 3 bases; bases with no gene match: 4. The CDR3 nucleotides read TGTGCCAGCAGCTATAGCGGGAGGTTAACAGATACGCAGTATTTT. It codes for CASSYSGRLTDTQYF.

The sample holds a few counts of this clone. The rearrangement uses TRBV28 and TRBJ1-1; tentatively, D is TRBD1 (5 bases). The CDR3 covers 15 residues. The V and J ends lost 6 bases and 3 bases respectively, with 17 bases between them. CDR1 and CDR2 from the germline V gene are MDHEN and SYDVKM. The CDR3: CASSPPPGRHTEAFF. CDR3 bases: TGTGCCAGCAGCCCCCCCCCAGGGCGCCACACTGAAGCTTTCTTT. The full variable domain, its missing parts supplied by reference TRBV28 and TRBJ1-1, is DVKVTQSSRYLVKRTGEKVFLECVQDMDHENMFWYRQDPGLGLRLIYFSYDVKMKEKGDIPEGYSVSREKKERFSLILESASTNQTSMYLCASSPPPGRHTEAFFGQGTRLTVV.

The V and J genes are TRBV9 and TRBJ2-7, with 9 bases matching TRBD1. Germline CDR1 SGDLS, CDR2 YYNGEE. This CDR3 is built from 14 residues. Germline trimming cut 6 bases from V and 3 bases from J; bases unmatched to any gene: 7. The CDR3 loop reads CASNTGGGSYEQYF. For the CDR3, the DNA is TGTGCCAGCAACACAGGGGGCGGGAGCTACGAGCAGTACTTC.

This chain joins TRBV5-6 and TRBJ2-6; TRBD1 might be the D (6 bases). Deletions cut 1 base from V and 4 bases from J, with 12 bases between. The length of the CDR3 is 16 residues. Germline lookup yields CDR1 SGHDT and CDR2 YYEEEE. The CDR3 sequence is CASSLTPGAGANVLTF. CDR3 DNA: TGTGCCAGCAGCTTGACCCCAGGGGCGGGGGCCAACGTCCTGACTTTC.